The present TCR beta chain was sequenced within a study of T cell responses to AZD1222 COVID-19 vaccine. Notes on the study in general: Most donors were white British, females outnumbered males, and clonal diversity was possibly underestimated. There were repertoire samples only from the period after the peak T cell response. CD4 TCRs covered the whole spike, strongest at regions 160-218 and 743-854.

With respect to this clone: Its cognate antigen is unknown.

Libraries were prepared by immunoSEQ multiplex PCR; TCRdb keeps only in-frame clonotypes and omits some of them. Among 150,000 to 190,000 clones listed, around 87% were seen once. V shed 7 bases and J shed 0 bases, with 12 bases lying between them. The CDR3 is made up of 14 amino acids. Germline V CDR1 and CDR2: SGHVS, FQNEAQ. Sequenced here: peripheral blood, sampled 28 days after the second AZD1222 dose. This TCR was recovered from an adult who received the AZD1222 COVID-19 vaccine. V gene TRBV7-8 combines with J gene TRBJ1-2; tentatively, D is TRBD1 (6 bases). This chain's CDR3 is CASTRDKTNYGYTF. For the CDR3, the DNA is TGTGCCAGCACCAGGGACAAAACTAACTATGGCTACACCTTC.